Below, 8 T cell receptor beta chains from the same sample are listed, as sequenced in a study of T cells after yellow fever vaccination. TCRdb redid the calling of the 5' RACE reads with MiXCR, one entry per CDR3 protein. Here the sample spans 500,000 to 650,000 distinct CDR3 sequences, over 9% being singletons. The sample here was PBMCs, taken on the day of the yellow fever booster vaccination. These receptor sequences come from a young man who received the YFV17D yellow fever vaccine.

This clonotype was seen more than once but under ten times. This chain connects TRBV20-1 to TRBJ2-1; 9 positions match TRBD2. V gave up 0 bases and J gave up 5 bases; unmatched junction bases: 11. CDR3 length: 17 residues. Germline CDR1 reads DFQATT; CDR2 reads SNEGSKA (reference sequence). The CDR3 is CSARDFAGGRGNNEQFF. As DNA, the CDR3 is TGCAGTGCTAGAGATTTCGCCGGCGGGAGGGGAAACAATGAGCAGTTCTTC.

This clonotype was detected a few times. This chain joins TRBV6-2 or TRBV6-3 and TRBJ2-7; D not resolved. Trimming took off 8 bases at V and 3 bases at J, with 11 bases between the two ends. The CDR3 consists of 12 residues. Germline CDR1 and CDR2: MNHEY and SVGEGT. The CDR3 sequence is CASGRIVYEQYF. The CDR3 DNA follows: TGTGCCAGCGGCCGGATCGTCTACGAGCAGTACTTC.

The CDR3 reads CSAAQTSGRAYRANEQFF. CDR3 DNA sequence: TGCAGTGCTGCACAGACTAGCGGGAGGGCGTACAGAGCGAATGAGCAGTTCTTC. This chain connects TRBV20-1 to TRBJ2-1, with 14 bases fitting TRBD2. This CDR3 has 18 residues. Germline CDR1 reads DFQATT; CDR2 reads SNEGSKA (reference sequence). After removal of 5 bases from V and 7 bases from J, the junction contained 16 bases not matched to a gene.

This clonotype was observed a few times. The chain couples TRBV5-1 to TRBJ2-3; TRBD2 matches 7 bases. V dropped 0 bases and J dropped 4; count of bases not matched to a gene: 8. The CDR3 spans 16 residues. Germline CDR1 and CDR2: SGHRS and YFSETQ. The CDR3 sequence is CASSLASGASADTQYF. In DNA, the CDR3 is TGCGCCAGCAGCTTGGCCAGCGGGGCGAGTGCAGATACGCAGTATTTT.

In its sample, this clonotype was seen a few times. V and J are TRBV5-1 and TRBJ1-1; no reliable D call. Trimming took 4 bases from V and 3 from J, leaving 10 bases between them. This CDR3 is built from 13 residues. Germline CDR1 reads SGHRS; CDR2 reads YFSETQ. DNA for the CDR3: TGCGCCAGCAGCCCGGCCGGGGACACTGAAGCTTTCTTT. Its translation: CASSPAGDTEAFF.

This chain connects TRBV20-1 to TRBJ1-2; 9 bases align to TRBD1. This CDR3 comprises 15 residues. Trimming at V came to 3 bases and at J to 5 bases, leaving 10 bases not matched to a gene. CDR1 is DFQATT, CDR2 SNEGSKA, per germline (reference sequence). CDR3 residues: CSASPRDRVGYGYTF. CDR3 nucleotides: TGCAGTGCTAGCCCCAGGGACAGGGTCGGTTATGGCTACACCTTC.

This clonotype appeared many times. The chain combines TRBV5-1 with TRBJ2-3; 14 bases map to TRBD2. The CDR3 totals 19 residues. The V gene's germline CDR1 is SGHRS and CDR2 YFSETQ. The J segment lost 0 bases and the V segment lost 3 bases, leaving 9 bases of the junction unmatched. CDR3 in DNA: TGCGCCAGCAGCTCTGGACTAGCGGGAGGAGACTCTAGCACAGATACGCAGTATTTT. Its translation is CASSSGLAGGDSSTDTQYF.

The chain couples TRBV29-1 to TRBJ2-6, with 8 bases fitting TRBD1. Germline trimming cut 6 bases from V and 0 bases from J; bases unmatched to any gene: 7. This CDR3 comprises 16 residues. CDR1 and CDR2 from the germline V gene are SQVTM and ANQGSEA. The CDR3, as DNA: TGCAGCGTCGCGTACGGACAGGGCTCTGGGGCCAACGTCCTGACTTTC. This translates into CSVAYGQGSGANVLTF.